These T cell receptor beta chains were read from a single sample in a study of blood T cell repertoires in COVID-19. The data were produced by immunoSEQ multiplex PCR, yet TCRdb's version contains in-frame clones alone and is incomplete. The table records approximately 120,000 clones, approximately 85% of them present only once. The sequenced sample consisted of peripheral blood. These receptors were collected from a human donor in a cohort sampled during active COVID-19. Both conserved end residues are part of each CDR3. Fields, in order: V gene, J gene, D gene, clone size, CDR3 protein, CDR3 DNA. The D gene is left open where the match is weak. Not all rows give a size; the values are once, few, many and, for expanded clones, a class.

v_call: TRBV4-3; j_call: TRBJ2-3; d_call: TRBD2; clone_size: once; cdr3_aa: CASSQASGVSTDTQYF; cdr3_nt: TGCGCCAGCAGCCAAGCTAGCGGGGTTAGCACAGATACGCAGTATTTT
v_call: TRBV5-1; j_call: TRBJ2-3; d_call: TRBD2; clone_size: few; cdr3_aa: CASSLGGLASDTQYF; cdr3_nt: TGCGCCAGCAGCTTGGGGGGACTAGCCTCAGATACGCAGTATTTT
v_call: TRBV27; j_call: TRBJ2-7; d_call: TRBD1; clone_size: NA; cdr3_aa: CASSFSEGQGEQYF; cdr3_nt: TGTGCCAGCAGTTTTTCCGAGGGACAGGGAGAGCAGTACTTC
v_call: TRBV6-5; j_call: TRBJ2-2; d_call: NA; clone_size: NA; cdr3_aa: CASSYAPRGGELFF; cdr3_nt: TGTGCCAGCAGTTACGCTCCCAGGGGCGGGGAGCTGTTTTTT
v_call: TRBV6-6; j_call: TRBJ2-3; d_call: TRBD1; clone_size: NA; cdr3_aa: CASRAGTGGLRTQYF; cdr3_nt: TGTGCCAGCAGGGCCGGGACAGGAGGGCTTCGGACGCAGTATTTT
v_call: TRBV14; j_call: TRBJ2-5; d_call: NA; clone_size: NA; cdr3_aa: CASSQEQALRRGQETQYF; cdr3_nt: TGTGCCAGCAGCCAAGAACAGGCTCTCCGGCGGGGCCAAGAGACCCAGTACTTC
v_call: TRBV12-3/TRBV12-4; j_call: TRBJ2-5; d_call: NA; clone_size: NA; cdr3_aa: CASSFTTETQYF; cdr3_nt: TGTGCCAGCAGTTTCACTACAGAGACCCAGTACTTC
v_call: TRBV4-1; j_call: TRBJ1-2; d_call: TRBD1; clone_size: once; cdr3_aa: CASSPSMGQRYGYTF; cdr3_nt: TGCGCCAGCAGCCCATCAATGGGACAGCGGTATGGCTACACCTTC
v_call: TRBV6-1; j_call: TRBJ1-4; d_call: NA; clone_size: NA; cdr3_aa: CASSERRVGKLFF; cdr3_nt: TGTGCCAGCAGTGAGCGCCGGGTGGGAAAACTGTTTTTT
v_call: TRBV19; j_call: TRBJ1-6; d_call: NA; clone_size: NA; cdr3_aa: CASSIDEGWHSPLHF; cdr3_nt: TGTGCCAGTAGTATAGATGAGGGTTGGCATTCACCCCTCCACTTT
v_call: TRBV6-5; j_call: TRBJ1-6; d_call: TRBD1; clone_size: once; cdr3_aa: CASSSTGDLSPLHF; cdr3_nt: TGTGCCAGCAGTTCGACAGGGGATCTCTCACCCCTCCACTTT
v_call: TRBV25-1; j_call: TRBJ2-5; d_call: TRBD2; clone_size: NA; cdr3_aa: CASSGLAGGPPHQETQYF; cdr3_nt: TGTGCCTCCAGCGGACTAGCGGGGGGGCCTCCCCACCAAGAGACCCAGTACTTC
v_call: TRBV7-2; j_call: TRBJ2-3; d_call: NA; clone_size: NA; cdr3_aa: CASSPSWVSGDTQYF; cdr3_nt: TGTGCCAGCAGCCCCAGTTGGGTGTCCGGGGATACGCAGTATTTT
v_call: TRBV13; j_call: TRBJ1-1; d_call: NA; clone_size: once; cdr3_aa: CASSTDSTEAFF; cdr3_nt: TGTGCCAGCAGCACGGACAGCACTGAAGCTTTCTTT
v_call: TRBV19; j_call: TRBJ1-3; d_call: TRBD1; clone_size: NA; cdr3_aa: CASSLQGSHGNTIYF; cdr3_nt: TGTGCCAGTAGTCTACAGGGGTCTCATGGAAACACCATATATTTT